The 14 T cell receptor beta chains below come from one sample, sequenced in a study of blood T cell repertoires in COVID-19 (TCRdb year 2020). Library preparation employed the immunoSEQ multiplex PCR assay. This immuneACCESS table, as held by TCRdb, lists in-frame sequences with V and J called but not all clones. Of the missing ones, under half trace to an unresolved V gene in checked studies; the others have no known cause. This sample is represented by around 240,000 clones; 75% to 90% of them were singletons. The ten largest make up 1.5% to 2% of the sample. The specimen sequenced was PBMCs or T cells enriched from blood (not recorded which). Source of these receptors: a woman between 50 and 59 years old who had recovered from COVID-19.

The chain employs TRBV27 and TRBJ1-5; D perhaps matches TRBD1 (5 bases). The germline V gene has CDR1 MNHEY and CDR2 SMNVEV (reference sequence). CDR3 size: 14 residues. Trimming cost V 5 bases and J 5 bases, with 13 bases left between them. The CDR3 region is CASSRTTGDQPQHF. Here the CDR3 DNA reads TGTGCCAGCAGTCGGACTACGGGGGATCAGCCCCAGCATTTT.

To note about this clone: At one boundary the junction diverges from the germline segment, which might be a read error. This chain uses TRBV7-9 with TRBJ2-2; D is uncertain. The germline V gene has CDR1 SEHNR and CDR2 FQNEAQ (reference sequence). This CDR3 region has 14 residues. CDR3 region: CASTLGGFAGELFF. In DNA form, the CDR3 reads TGTGCCAGCACCTTAGGTGGCTTCGCCGGGGAGCTGTTTTTT.

The gene calls are TRBV7-9 and TRBJ1-2; 9 nucleotides match TRBD1. Germline assignment: CDR1 SEHNR and CDR2 FQNEAQ (reference sequence). The CDR3 contains 14 residues. V dropped 6 bases and J dropped 7; count of bases not matched to a gene: 9. CDR3 in DNA: TGTGCCAGCAGGTTATCCGGGACAGGGAGTGGCTACACCTTC. It codes for CASRLSGTGSGYTF.

Comment on this clone: Other nucleotide sequences in the sample specify the same CDR3. The chain recombines TRBV28 with TRBJ1-5, with 8 bases aligning to TRBD1. There are 14 residues in the CDR3. Looked up from germline, CDR1 is MDHEN and CDR2 is SYDVKM. V was pared by 7 bases and J by 1 base, with 3 bases of the junction left unmatched. The CDR3 coding sequence is TGTGCCAGCACCCCAGGGGGCAGCAATCAGCCCCAGCATTTT. As protein: CASTPGGSNQPQHF.

The chain has TRBV2 and TRBJ2-4; D may be TRBD2 (5 bases). The length of the CDR3 is 14 residues. Germline V gene data show CDR1 as SNHLY and CDR2 as FYNNEI. V was clipped by 1 base and J by 7 bases, with 11 bases between them. The CDR3 DNA reads as TGTGCCAGCAGTGAAGGTAGCGCCGGGAACATTCAGTACTTC. It is translated as CASSEGSAGNIQYF. The full variable domain, rest sourced from reference TRBV2 and TRBJ2-4, is EPEVTQTPSHQVTQMGQEVILRCVPISNHLYFYWYRQILGQKVEFLVSFYNNEISEKSEIFDDQFSVERPDGSNFTLKIRSTKLEDSAMYFCASSEGSAGNIQYFGAGTRLSVL.

J is TRBJ2-7 and V is TRBV2; D possibly corresponds to TRBD2 (6 bases). Trimming pared 4 bases from V and 9 bases from J, leaving 13 bases between. The CDR3 extends over 12 amino acids. Per germline, CDR1 SNHLY and CDR2 FYNNEI. As DNA, the CDR3 is TGTGCCAGCAGTGTTACAGCGGGTGCGCAGTACTTC. Translating gives CASSVTAGAQYF.

This sequence joins TRBV7-2 and TRBJ2-2; the D is unclear. Germline V lookup: CDR1 SGHTA, CDR2 FQGNSA. Between the trimmed V and J ends, which lost 3 bases and 5 bases, there was a span of 10 bases. The CDR3 spans 14 residues. CDR3 DNA: TGTGCCAGCAGCTTGGCCCCCGGGACCGGGGAGCTGTTTTTT. Its translation is CASSLAPGTGELFF.

The V and J genes are TRBV6-5 and TRBJ2-3; 8 bases line up with TRBD1. Germline values: CDR1 MNHEY, CDR2 SVGAGI. This CDR3 spans 14 amino acids. Germline trimming cut 6 bases from V and 4 bases from J; bases unmatched to any gene: 6. The CDR3 DNA is TGTGCCAGCAGGATCGGGACAGGCCCAGATACGCAGTATTTT. This codes for CASRIGTGPDTQYF.

There are a few counts of this clone. The chain is built from TRBV7-9 and TRBJ2-3; tentative D call: TRBD2 (6 bases). CDR3 length: 15 residues. The V end lost 2 bases, the J end lost 4 bases, and 13 bases lay between the germline ends. Germline CDR1 and CDR2: SEHNR and FQNEAQ (reference sequence). The CDR3, as DNA: TGTGCCAGCAGCTTAATGTCGGGAGCGGCAGATACGCAGTATTTT. Protein sequence: CASSLMSGAADTQYF.

The V and J genes are TRBV5-1 and TRBJ1-1, with no clear D. The CDR3 contains 14 residues. CDR1 is SGHRS and CDR2 is YFSETQ in the germline V gene. The V gene lost 1 base and the J gene lost 4 bases, with 11 bases spanning the gap. The CDR3 loop reads CASSLSVSGTEAFF. The CDR3 DNA sequence: TGCGCCAGCAGCTTGTCAGTGTCTGGCACTGAAGCTTTCTTT. Filled out from reference TRBV5-1 and TRBJ1-1, the complete variable domain reads KAGVTQTPRYLIKTRGQQVTLSCSPISGHRSVSWYQQTPGQGLQFLFEYFSETQRNKGNFPGRFSGRQFSNSRSEMNVSTLELGDSALYLCASSLSVSGTEAFFGQGTRLTVV.

This rearrangement joins TRBV28 to TRBJ1-5; 10 bases line up with TRBD1. V trimming: 6 bases; J trimming: 1 base; junction bases outside the gene matches: 6. The CDR3 contains 16 residues. Germline V gene lookup returns CDR1 MDHEN and CDR2 SYDVKM. CDR3 in amino acids: CASREGTGASNQPQHF. Written as DNA, the CDR3 is TGTGCCAGCAGGGAAGGGACAGGGGCCAGCAATCAGCCCCAGCATTTT.

This clone was counted a single time. The V gene is TRBV19, the J gene TRBJ2-1; TRBD2 aligns across 12 bases. Germline V gene data show CDR1 as LNHDA and CDR2 as SQIVND (reference sequence). V lost 5 bases and J lost 7; bases outside the gene matches: 9. The length of the CDR3 is 16 residues. DNA of the CDR3: TGTGCCAGTAGTGTCAAGACTAGCGGGAGTCGGAATGAGCAGTTCTTC. It encodes CASSVKTSGSRNEQFF.

The chain has TRBV27 and TRBJ2-2; 8 bases match TRBD2. This CDR3 contains 17 residues. Germline V CDR1 and CDR2: MNHEY, SMNVEV (reference sequence). After removal of 6 bases from V and 5 bases from J, the junction contained 14 bases not matched to a gene. CDR3 protein: CASSPGLALFMTGELFF. The CDR3 region has the DNA TGTGCCAGCAGCCCCGGACTAGCATTGTTTATGACCGGGGAGCTGTTTTTT.

The gene calls are TRBV28 and TRBJ2-7; 8 nucleotides agree with TRBD1. J was trimmed by 6 bases and V by 5 bases; bases with no gene match: 12. Germline CDR1 and CDR2: MDHEN and SYDVKM. The CDR3 length is 15 residues. Here the CDR3 reads CASSHPGGGLGEQYF. In nucleotides, the CDR3 is TGTGCCAGCAGTCACCCAGGGGGCGGGTTGGGCGAGCAGTACTTC.